This T cell receptor beta chain was captured by sequencing in a study of T cells after yellow fever vaccination. Study details: Any fraction with a low cell number was prepared using SMART-Seq v4 Ultra Low Input. Study-wide results and caveats: Contamination of FACS-sorted repertoires by abundant clonotypes from the bulk population could occur.

There are many counts of this clonotype. Its antigen is undetermined. Making TCR cDNA involved 5'RACE template switching, which added UMIs and a universal primer site. TCRdb ran MiXCR on the 5' RACE reads and lists one entry per CDR3 protein. This sample has roughly 110,000 distinct CDR3 sequences, with 8.4% found just once. The CDR3 totals 13 residues. CDR1 and CDR2 (germline): SEHNR, FQNEAQ (reference sequence). Trimming took 6 bases from V and 1 from J, leaving 9 bases between them. This sample comprised CD8+ T cells sorted from PBMCs, obtained 45 days after the yellow fever booster vaccination. This TCR came from a man aged 25-40 years who received the YFV17D yellow fever vaccine. The chain joins TRBV7-9 to TRBJ1-2; D gene unclear. CDR3 region: CASRPQINYGYTF. The CDR3 bases are TGTGCCAGCAGACCCCAGATTAACTATGGCTACACCTTC.